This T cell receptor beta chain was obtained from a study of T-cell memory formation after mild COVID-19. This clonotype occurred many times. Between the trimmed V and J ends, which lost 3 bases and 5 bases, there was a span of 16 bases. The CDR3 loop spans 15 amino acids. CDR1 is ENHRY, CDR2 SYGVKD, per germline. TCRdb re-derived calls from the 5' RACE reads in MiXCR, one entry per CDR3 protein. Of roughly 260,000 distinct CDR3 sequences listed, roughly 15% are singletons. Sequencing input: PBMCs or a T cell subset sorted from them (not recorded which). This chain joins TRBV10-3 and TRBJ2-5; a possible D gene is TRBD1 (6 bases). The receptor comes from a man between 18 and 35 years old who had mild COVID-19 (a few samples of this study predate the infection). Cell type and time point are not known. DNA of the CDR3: TGTGCCATCAGTGACCCCACAGGGTACGGGGAGACCCAGTACTTC. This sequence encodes CAISDPTGYGETQYF.